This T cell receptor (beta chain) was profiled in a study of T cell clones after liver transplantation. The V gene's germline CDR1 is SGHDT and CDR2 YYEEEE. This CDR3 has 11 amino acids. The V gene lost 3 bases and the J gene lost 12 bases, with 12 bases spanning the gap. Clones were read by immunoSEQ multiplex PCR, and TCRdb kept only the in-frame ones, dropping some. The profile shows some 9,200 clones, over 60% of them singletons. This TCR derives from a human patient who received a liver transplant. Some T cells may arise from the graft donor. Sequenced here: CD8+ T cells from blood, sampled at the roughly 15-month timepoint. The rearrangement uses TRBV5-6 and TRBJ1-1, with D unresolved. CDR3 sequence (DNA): TGTGCCAGCAGCTCGGGTCTCGTTCCTTTCTTT. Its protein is CASSSGLVPFF.